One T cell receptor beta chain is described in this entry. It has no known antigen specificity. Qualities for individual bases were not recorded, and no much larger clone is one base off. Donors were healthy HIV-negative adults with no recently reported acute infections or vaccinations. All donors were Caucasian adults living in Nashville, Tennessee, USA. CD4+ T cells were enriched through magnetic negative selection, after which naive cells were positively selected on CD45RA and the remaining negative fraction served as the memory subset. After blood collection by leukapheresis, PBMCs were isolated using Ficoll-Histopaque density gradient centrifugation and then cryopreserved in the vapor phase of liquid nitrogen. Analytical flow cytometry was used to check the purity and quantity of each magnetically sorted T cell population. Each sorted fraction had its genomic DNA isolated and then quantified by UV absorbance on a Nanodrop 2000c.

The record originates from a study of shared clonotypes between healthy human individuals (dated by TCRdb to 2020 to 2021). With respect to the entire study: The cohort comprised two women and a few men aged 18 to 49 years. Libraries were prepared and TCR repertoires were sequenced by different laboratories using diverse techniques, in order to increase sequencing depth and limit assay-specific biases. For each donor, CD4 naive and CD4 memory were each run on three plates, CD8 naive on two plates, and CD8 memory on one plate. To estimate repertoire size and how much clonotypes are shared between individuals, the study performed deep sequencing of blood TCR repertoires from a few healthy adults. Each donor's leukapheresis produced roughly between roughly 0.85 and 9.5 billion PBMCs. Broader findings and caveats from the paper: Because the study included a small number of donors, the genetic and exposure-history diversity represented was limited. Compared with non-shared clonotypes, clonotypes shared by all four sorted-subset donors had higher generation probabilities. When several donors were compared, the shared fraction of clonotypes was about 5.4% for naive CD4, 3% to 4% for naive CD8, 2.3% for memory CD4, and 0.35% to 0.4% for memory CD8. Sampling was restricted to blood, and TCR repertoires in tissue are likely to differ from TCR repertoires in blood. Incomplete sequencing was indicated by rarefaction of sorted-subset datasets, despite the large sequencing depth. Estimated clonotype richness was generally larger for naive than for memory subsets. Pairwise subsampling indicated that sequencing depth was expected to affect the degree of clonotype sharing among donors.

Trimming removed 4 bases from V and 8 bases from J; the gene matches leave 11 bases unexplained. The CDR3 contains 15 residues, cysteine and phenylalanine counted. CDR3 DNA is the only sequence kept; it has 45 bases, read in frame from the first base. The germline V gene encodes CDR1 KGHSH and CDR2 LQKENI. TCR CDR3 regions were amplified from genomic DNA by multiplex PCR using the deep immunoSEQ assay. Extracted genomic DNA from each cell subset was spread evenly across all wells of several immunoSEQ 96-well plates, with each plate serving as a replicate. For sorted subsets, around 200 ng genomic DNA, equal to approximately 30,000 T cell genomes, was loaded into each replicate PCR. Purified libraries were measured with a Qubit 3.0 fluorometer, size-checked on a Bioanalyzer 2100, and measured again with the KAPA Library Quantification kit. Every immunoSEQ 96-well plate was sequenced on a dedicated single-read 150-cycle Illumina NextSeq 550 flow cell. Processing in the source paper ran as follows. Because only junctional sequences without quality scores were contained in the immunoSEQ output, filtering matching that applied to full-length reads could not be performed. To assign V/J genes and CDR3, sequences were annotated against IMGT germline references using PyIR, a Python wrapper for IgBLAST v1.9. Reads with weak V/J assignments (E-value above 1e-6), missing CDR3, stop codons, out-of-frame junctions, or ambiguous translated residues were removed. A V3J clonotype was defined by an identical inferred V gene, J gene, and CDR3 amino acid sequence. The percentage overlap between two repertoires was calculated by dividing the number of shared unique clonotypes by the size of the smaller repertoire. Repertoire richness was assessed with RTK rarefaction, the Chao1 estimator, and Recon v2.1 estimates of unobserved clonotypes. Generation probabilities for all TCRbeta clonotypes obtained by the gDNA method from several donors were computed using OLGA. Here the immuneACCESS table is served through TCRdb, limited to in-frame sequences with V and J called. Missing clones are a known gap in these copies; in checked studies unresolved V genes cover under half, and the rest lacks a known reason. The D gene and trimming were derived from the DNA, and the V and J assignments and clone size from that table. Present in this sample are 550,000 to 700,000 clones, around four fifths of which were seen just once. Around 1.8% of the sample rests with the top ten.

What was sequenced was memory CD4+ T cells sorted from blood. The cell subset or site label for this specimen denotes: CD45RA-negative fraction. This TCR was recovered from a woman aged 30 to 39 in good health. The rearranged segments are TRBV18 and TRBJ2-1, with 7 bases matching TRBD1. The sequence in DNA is TGTGCCAGCTCACAAGGGACAGCCATTTTCGATGAGCAGTTCTTC. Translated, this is CASSQGTAIFDEQFF. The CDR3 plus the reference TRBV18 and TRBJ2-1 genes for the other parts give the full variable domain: NAGVMQNPRHLVRRRGQEARLRCSPMKGHSHVYWYRQLPEEGLKFMVYLQKENIIDESGMPKERFSAEFPKEGPSILRIQQVVRGDSAAYFCASSQGTAIFDEQFFGPGTRLTVL.